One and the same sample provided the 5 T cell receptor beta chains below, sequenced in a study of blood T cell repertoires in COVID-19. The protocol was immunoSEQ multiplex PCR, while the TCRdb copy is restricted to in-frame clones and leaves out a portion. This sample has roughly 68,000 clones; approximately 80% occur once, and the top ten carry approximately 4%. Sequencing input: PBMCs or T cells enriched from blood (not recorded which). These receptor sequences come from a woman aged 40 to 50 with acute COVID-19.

The CDR3 region has the DNA TGTGCCACCAGTGATTTGAGGAGCTCCTACGAGCAGTACTTC. Its protein product is CATSDLRSSYEQYF. This chain connects TRBV24-1 to TRBJ2-7; D unclear. This CDR3 has 14 residues. V was trimmed by 0 bases and J by 0 bases, leaving 5 bases between them. Germline V gene data show CDR1 as KGHDR and CDR2 as SFDVKD.

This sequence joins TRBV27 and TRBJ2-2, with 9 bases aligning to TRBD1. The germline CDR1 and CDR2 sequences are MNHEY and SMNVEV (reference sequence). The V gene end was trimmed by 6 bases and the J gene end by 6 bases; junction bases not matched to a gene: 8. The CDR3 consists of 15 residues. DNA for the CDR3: TGTGCCAGCAGCAATACAGGGGGCAGATCCGGGGAGCTGTTTTTT. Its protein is CASSNTGGRSGELFF.

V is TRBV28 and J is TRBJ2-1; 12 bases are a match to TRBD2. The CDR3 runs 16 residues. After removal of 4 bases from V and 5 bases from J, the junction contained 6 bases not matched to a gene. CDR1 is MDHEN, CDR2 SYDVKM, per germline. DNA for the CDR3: TGTGCCAGCAGTTCGTACAGACTAGCGGGAGACAATGAGCAGTTCTTC. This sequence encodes CASSSYRLAGDNEQFF.

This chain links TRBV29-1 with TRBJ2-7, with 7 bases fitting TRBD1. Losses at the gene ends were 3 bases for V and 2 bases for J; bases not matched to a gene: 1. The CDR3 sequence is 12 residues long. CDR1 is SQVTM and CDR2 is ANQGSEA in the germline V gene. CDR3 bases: TGCAGCGTTGAGGGACAGACCTACGAGCAGTACTTC. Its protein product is CSVEGQTYEQYF.

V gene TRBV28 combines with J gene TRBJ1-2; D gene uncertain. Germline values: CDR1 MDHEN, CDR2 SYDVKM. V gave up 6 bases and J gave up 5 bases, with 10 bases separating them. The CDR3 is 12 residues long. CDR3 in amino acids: CASSRGVYGYTF. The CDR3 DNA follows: TGTGCCAGCAGCCGGGGAGTTTATGGCTACACCTTC.